This T cell receptor beta chain was identified in a study of identical twins. Study-wide findings and caveats: High-abundance cord blood beta clonotypes had fewer insertions; memory repertoires showed none. Out-of-frame TCR alpha sharing in monozygotic twins exceeded recombination model predictions.

A universal primer site was added by template switching, and unique molecular identifiers were carried by the cDNA. TCRdb passed the 5' RACE reads through MiXCR, listing each CDR3 protein once. The repertoire consists of some 710,000 distinct CDR3 sequences, with approximately 6% occurring once and the leading ten covering roughly 1.6%. Losses at the gene ends were 4 bases for V and 9 bases for J; bases not matched to a gene: 6. Germline CDR1 and CDR2: SEHNR and FQNEAQ (reference sequence). The CDR3 spans 15 residues. This clonotype showed up many times. The antigen is undetermined. Material for sequencing was naive T cells sorted from blood. The chain is built from TRBV7-9 and TRBJ2-1; 13 bases match TRBD2. The TCR comes from a man aged 18-30 years in good health. Here the CDR3 DNA reads TGTGCCAGCAGCTCGGGACTAGCGGGATCCGGTGAGCAGTTCTTC. It encodes CASSSGLAGSGEQFF.